Described below is a single T cell receptor (beta chain) sequence and its context. No antigen is known for it. V was pared by 2 bases and J by 2 bases, with 6 bases of the junction left unmatched. This CDR3 is 16 amino acids long. CDR1 SGHDN and CDR2 FVKESK come from the germline V gene. This entry belongs to a study of T cell responses to AZD1222 COVID-19 vaccine. Study-wide points: At baseline, just five to seven AZD1222 recipients tested seropositive. CD4 TCRs associated with vaccination spanned spike, dominating at 160-218 and 743-854. As reported, nearly half of all spike-specific TCRs target variant regions that are unmutated.

TCRdb's copy holds only in-frame clones and misses some; the assay was immunoSEQ multiplex PCR. This table has under 150,000 clones, approximately 85% appearing once. The sample in question was peripheral blood, obtained 28 days after the second dose of the MenACWY control vaccine. This chain connects TRBV14 to TRBJ2-5, with TRBD1 matching over 9 bases. This sequence was found in an adult who received the MenACWY meningococcal vaccine as a control. This CDR3 is CASSQRGGTGQETQYF. In DNA form, the CDR3 reads TGTGCCAGCAGCCAAAGAGGGGGGACAGGGCAAGAGACCCAGTACTTC.